These 9 T cell receptor beta chains originate from one sample sequenced in a study of cytomegalovirus exposure and HLA in healthy donors. The PCR used 60 Vbeta and 13 Jbeta primers. Clones were sequenced by immunoSEQ multiplex PCR, and TCRdb holds only the in-frame ones, with some missing. Seen here are roughly 150,000 clones, roughly 84% observed once, and the top ten hold more than 1%. Sequencing input: PBMCs. The receptors here all came from a boy aged 2 to 10 in good health and CMV-seronegative.

Regarding this clone: Additional DNA sequences in this sample encode the identical CDR3. For the CDR3, the DNA is TGCGCCAGCAGCCAAGTTAGGGGCACTGAAGCTTTCTTT. Translation: CASSQVRGTEAFF. The chain employs TRBV4-1 and TRBJ1-1; possibly TRBD1 for D (5 bases). The germline V gene has CDR1 MGHRA and CDR2 YSYEKL. The CDR3 length is 13 residues. V lost 1 base and J lost 4, with 7 bases in between.

This CDR3 is CASNLTSGGFSYEQYV. The CDR3 nucleotides are TGTGCCAGCAACCTGACTAGCGGGGGGTTTTCGTACGAGCAGTACGTC. The genes are TRBV27 and TRBJ2-7; 13 bases are shared with TRBD2. Germline values: CDR1 MNHEY, CDR2 SMNVEV (reference sequence). The J segment lost 4 bases and the V segment lost 7 bases, leaving 10 bases of the junction unmatched. This CDR3 spans 16 amino acids.

V and J are TRBV2 and TRBJ2-1, with 8 bases matching TRBD2. Trimming at V came to 7 bases and at J to 5 bases, leaving 4 bases not matched to a gene. The CDR3 loop spans 13 amino acids. Germline CDR1 reads SNHLY; CDR2 reads FYNNEI. CDR3: CASNSGGDNEQFF. The CDR3 DNA sequence: TGTGCCAGCAACTCCGGGGGGGACAATGAGCAGTTCTTC.

The chain couples TRBV4-1 to TRBJ1-2; D call uncertain. This CDR3 region has 14 residues. CDR1 and CDR2 from the germline V gene are MGHRA and YSYEKL. Trimming took off 1 base at V and 5 bases at J, with 11 bases between the two ends. The CDR3 bases are TGCGCCAGCAGCCAAGTTGGTAGACTTTATGGCTACACCTTC. Translated: CASSQVGRLYGYTF.

The rearrangement links TRBV10-2 to TRBJ2-7; D perhaps matches TRBD2 (6 bases). Germline loops: CDR1 WSHSY, CDR2 SAAADI. This CDR3 is built from 14 residues. The germline V and J ends were trimmed by 10 bases and 0 bases, with 16 bases remaining between them. The CDR3 region is CATVGLSGSYEQYV. CDR3 sequence (DNA): TGCGCCACCGTGGGACTTTCTGGCTCCTACGAGCAGTACGTC.

V is TRBV29-1 and J is TRBJ2-3; TRBD2 aligns across 7 bases. V shed 4 bases and J 3 bases; nucleotides not matched to a gene: 1. CDR1 and CDR2 from the germline V gene are SQVTM and ANQGSEA. The CDR3 consists of 12 residues. CDR3 nucleotide sequence: TGCAGCGTTGTGGGGGGGACAGATACGCAGTATTTT. Its protein product is CSVVGGTDTQYF.

The genes are TRBV25-1 and TRBJ2-5; 7 bases line up with TRBD1. Germline trimming cut 1 base from V and 5 bases from J; bases unmatched to any gene: 16. The CDR3 contains 18 residues. Germline V gene sequence: CDR1 MGHDK, CDR2 SYGVNS. As DNA, the CDR3 is TGTGCCAGCAGTGAATCGGAGACAGGGATTTCTCGTTGGGAGACCCAGTACTTC. Encoded protein: CASSESETGISRWETQYF. Looking up the rest from reference TRBV25-1 and TRBJ2-5 gives the full variable domain: EADIYQTPRYLVIGTGKKITLECSQTMGHDKMYWYQQDPGMELHLIHYSYGVNSTEKGDLSSESTVSRIRTEHFPLTLESARPSHTSQYLCASSESETGISRWETQYFGPGTRLLVL.

The chain links TRBV27 to TRBJ2-3; 11 nucleotides align to TRBD2. The CDR3 consists of 17 residues. V dropped 6 bases and J dropped 4; count of bases not matched to a gene: 12. Germline V gene lookup returns CDR1 MNHEY and CDR2 SMNVEV (reference sequence). CDR3: CASSKRTSGRGADTQYF. CDR3 DNA: TGTGCCAGCAGCAAGAGGACTAGCGGGCGTGGGGCAGATACGCAGTATTTT.

The V gene is TRBV5-8, the J gene TRBJ2-2, with a tentative D call TRBD1 (5 bases). V lost 9 bases, J lost 3 bases, and 15 bases lay in between. In germline, CDR1 is SGHTS, CDR2 YDEGEE. The CDR3 extends over 14 amino acids. CDR3 nucleotides: TGTGCCACCCGACGGCAGACAGACACCGGGGAGCTGTTTTTT. Protein: CATRRQTDTGELFF.